This note documents a single T cell receptor beta chain sequence. In the original processing: Reference gene primer amplification yielded estimated nucleated cell counts. The table came from immunoSEQ multiplex PCR; TCRdb's copy has only in-frame clones and leaves some out. V and J calls and clone size are copied from that table; D and trimming were computed from the DNA. In the table there are just over 300,000 clones, roughly 86% of which are singletons. Seattle patients were enrolled while actively infected and followed longitudinally. The data were taken from a study of blood T cell repertoires in COVID-19. Study-level information: The cDNA or gDNA used as material had been derived from T cells, B-cell-depleted T cells, or PBMCs.

The germline V and J ends were trimmed by 2 bases and 0 bases, with 13 bases remaining between them. Germline V gene sequence: CDR1 SEHNR, CDR2 FQNEAQ (reference sequence). This CDR3 is 17 amino acids long. The receptor was isolated from a woman in her twenties or thirties with COVID-19, enrolled during active disease. What was sequenced was peripheral blood. The rearrangement joins TRBV7-9 to TRBJ2-2; the D gene is possibly TRBD2 (5 bases). CDR3 nucleotide sequence: TGTGCCAGCAGCTTACCACGGGGAAGCGCGAACACCGGGGAGCTGTTTTTT. Translating it yields CASSLPRGSANTGELFF.